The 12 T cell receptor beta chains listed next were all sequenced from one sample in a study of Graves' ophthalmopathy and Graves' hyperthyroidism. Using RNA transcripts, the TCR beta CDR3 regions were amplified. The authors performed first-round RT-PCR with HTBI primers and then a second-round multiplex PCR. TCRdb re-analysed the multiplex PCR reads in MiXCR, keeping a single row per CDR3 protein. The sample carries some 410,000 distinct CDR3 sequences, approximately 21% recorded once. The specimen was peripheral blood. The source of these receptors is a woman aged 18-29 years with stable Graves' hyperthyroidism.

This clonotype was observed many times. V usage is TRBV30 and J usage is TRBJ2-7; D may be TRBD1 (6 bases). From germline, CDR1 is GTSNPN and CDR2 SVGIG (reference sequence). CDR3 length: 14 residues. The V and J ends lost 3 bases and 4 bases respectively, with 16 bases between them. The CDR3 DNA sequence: TGTGCCTGGAGGACTCCGGGACACAAATACGAGCAGTACTTC. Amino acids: CAWRTPGHKYEQYF.

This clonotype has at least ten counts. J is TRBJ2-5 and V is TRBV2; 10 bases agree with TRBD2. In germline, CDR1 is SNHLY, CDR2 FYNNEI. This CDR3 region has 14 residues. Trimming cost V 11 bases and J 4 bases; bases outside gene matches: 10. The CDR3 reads CAASSGRAAETQYF. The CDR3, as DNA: TGTGCCGCCTCAAGCGGGAGGGCTGCAGAGACCCAGTACTTC.

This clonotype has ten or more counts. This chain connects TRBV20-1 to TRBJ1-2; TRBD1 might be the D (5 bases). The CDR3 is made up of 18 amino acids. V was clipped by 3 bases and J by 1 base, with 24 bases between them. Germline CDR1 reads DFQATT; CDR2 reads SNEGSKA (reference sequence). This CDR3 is CSASSTGALTEDNYGYTF. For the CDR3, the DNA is TGCAGTGCTAGTTCTACCGGGGCCCTCACGGAAGATAACTATGGCTACACCTTC.

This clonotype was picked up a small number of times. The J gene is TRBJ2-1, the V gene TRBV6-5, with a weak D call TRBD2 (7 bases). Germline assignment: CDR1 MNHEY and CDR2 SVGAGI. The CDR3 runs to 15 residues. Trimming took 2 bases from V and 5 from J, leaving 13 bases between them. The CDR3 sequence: CASSYLAEGDNEQFF. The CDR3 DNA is TGTGCCAGCAGTTACCTAGCGGAGGGGGACAATGAGCAGTTCTTC.

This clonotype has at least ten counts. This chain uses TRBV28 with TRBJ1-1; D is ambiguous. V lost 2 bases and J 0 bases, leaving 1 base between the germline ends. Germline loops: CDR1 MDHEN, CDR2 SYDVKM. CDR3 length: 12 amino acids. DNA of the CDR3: TGTGCCAGCAGTTTAATGAACACTGAAGCTTTCTTT. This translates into CASSLMNTEAFF.

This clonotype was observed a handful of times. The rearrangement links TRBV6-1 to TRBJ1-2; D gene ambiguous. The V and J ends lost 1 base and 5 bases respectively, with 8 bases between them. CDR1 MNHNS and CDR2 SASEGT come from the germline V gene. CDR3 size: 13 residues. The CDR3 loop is CASSEDRVYGYTF. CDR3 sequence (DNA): TGTGCCAGCAGTGAAGACAGAGTTTATGGCTACACCTTC.

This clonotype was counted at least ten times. DNA for the CDR3: TGTGCCAGCAGTTCTCTAGCGGGAGGGCCTTACGAGCAGTACTTC. Protein product: CASSSLAGGPYEQYF. The chain employs TRBV28 and TRBJ2-7; 12 bases fit TRBD2. Germline trimming cut 4 bases from V and 4 bases from J; bases unmatched to any gene: 5. The germline CDR1 and CDR2 sequences are MDHEN and SYDVKM. This CDR3 has 15 residues.

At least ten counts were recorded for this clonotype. The CDR3 sequence is CASNRLGTGELFF. The DNA of the CDR3 is TGTGCCAGCAACCGGCTGGGGACCGGGGAGCTGTTTTTT. The rearrangement links TRBV14 to TRBJ2-2, with D hard to call. The V and J ends lost 7 bases and 5 bases respectively, with 11 bases between them. The germline V gene encodes CDR1 SGHDN and CDR2 FVKESK. This CDR3 is 13 amino acids long.

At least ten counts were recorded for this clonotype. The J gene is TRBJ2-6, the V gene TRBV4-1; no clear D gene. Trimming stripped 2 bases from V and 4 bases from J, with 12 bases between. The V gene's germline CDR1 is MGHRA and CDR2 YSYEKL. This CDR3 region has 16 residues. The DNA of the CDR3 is TGCGCCAGCAGCCAACTCGTTTCCTACGGGGCCAACGTCCTGACTTTC. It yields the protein CASSQLVSYGANVLTF.

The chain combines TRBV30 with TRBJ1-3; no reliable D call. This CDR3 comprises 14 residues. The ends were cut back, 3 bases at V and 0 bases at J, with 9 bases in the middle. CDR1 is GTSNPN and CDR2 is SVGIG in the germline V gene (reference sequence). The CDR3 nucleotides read TGTGCCTGGAGGCTCTGGGGCTCTGGAAACACCATATATTTT. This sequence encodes CAWRLWGSGNTIYF.

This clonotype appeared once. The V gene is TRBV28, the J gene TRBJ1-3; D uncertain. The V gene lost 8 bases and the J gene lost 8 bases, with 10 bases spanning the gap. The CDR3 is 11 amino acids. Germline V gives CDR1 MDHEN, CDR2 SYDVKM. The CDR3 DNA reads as TGTGCCAGCCAGTTCGTGGACACCATATATTTT. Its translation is CASQFVDTIYF.

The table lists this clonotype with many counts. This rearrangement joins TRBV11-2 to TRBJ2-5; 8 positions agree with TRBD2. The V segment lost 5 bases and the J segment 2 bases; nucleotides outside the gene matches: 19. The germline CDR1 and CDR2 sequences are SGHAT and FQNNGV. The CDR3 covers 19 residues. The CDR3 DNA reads TGTGCCAGCAGCGGACCTTCCAGCGGGAGTATCCAGATGCAAGAGACCCAGTACTTC. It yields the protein CASSGPSSGSIQMQETQYF. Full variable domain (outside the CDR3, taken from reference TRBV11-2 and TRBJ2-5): EAGVAQSPRYKIIEKRQSVAFWCNPISGHATLYWYQQILGQGPKLLIQFQNNGVVDDSQLPKDRFSAERLKGVDSTLKIQPAKLEDSAVYLCASSGPSSGSIQMQETQYFGPGTRLLVL.